This T cell receptor beta chain was captured by sequencing in a study of cytomegalovirus exposure and HLA in healthy donors. This CDR3 spans 13 amino acids. Germline CDR1 reads SGHAT; CDR2 reads FQNNGV. The junction had 9 bases not matched to a gene; V was cut back by 8 bases and J by 8 bases. In this sample, this clone turned up once. The PCR contained 60 Vbeta and 13 Jbeta primers. Here immunoSEQ multiplex PCR was the method, and the copy in TCRdb shows in-frame clones only, minus some. The table has over 250,000 clones, roughly two thirds seen once. The sequencing input was PBMCs. This chain connects TRBV11-2 to TRBJ2-1; 7 positions match TRBD1. The clonotype was recovered from a female donor in good health and CMV-seronegative. CDR3 in DNA: TGTGCCAGCGGACCGGGGCAGGGGGATGAGCAGTTCTTC. This codes for CASGPGQGDEQFF. Complete variable domain (other parts from reference TRBV11-2 and TRBJ2-1): EAGVAQSPRYKIIEKRQSVAFWCNPISGHATLYWYQQILGQGPKLLIQFQNNGVVDDSQLPKDRFSAERLKGVDSTLKIQPAKLEDSAVYLCASGPGQGDEQFFGPGTRLTVL.